Sequencing of this T cell receptor (beta chain) was carried out in a study of beta chain features in type 1 diabetes. The investigators reverse transcribed all of the isolated RNA, so they sequenced expressed TCRB transcripts. TCRdb keeps only in-frame clones here, not all; method: immunoSEQ multiplex PCR. The table lists 200,000 to 250,000 clones, 9.5% to 13% of them singletons. Whole-study findings and limits: Researchers reported that naive, central memory and Treg TCRB repertoires appeared more similar in patients than in healthy donors.

As to this clone: Its matching antigen is unknown.

The sequencing sample was made of central memory CD4+ T cells from blood. The clonotype comes from a man younger than 35 in good health.

CDR3 DNA: TGTGCCAGCAGCGTAGGGGACTCACCTAGTACGGGGGAGACCCAGTACTTC. It specifies CASSVGDSPSTGETQYF. This chain links TRBV9 with TRBJ2-5, with D perhaps matching TRBD2 (6 bases). CDR3 length: 17 residues. CDR1 is SGDLS and CDR2 is YYNGEE in the germline V gene. V shed 0 bases and J shed 5 bases, with 20 bases lying between them.